This paragraph covers one T cell receptor (beta chain) sequence. This entry belongs to a study of blood T cell repertoires in COVID-19. CDR1 and CDR2 from the germline V gene are MNHEY and SVGAGI. The J segment lost 6 bases and the V segment lost 4 bases, leaving 9 bases of the junction unmatched. This CDR3 spans 16 amino acids. The assay was immunoSEQ multiplex PCR, and TCRdb's table has in-frame clones only and misses some. The sample has about 140,000 clones; roughly 80% are singletons. The receptor's source is a woman aged 45-65 years with active or convalescent COVID-19. Sequenced sample: peripheral blood. The J gene is TRBJ2-2, the V gene TRBV6-5; 9 bases line up with TRBD1. The CDR3 is CASSSLYRGRSGELFF. In DNA form, the CDR3 reads TGTGCCAGCAGTTCCCTTTACAGGGGGCGATCCGGGGAGCTGTTTTTT.